Many counts were recorded for the clone carrying this T cell receptor (beta chain). What it binds is not known. This record belongs to a study of T cell repertoires in cytomegalovirus infection. Study at large: HLA-B-restricted CMV epitopes that are well studied were used alongside recently identified HLA-C-restricted ones. Public signatures in TCR beta pointed to CMV infection and matching HLA type.

V was cut by 0 bases and J by 4 bases, with 9 bases left in between. This CDR3 comprises 14 residues. Germline V lookup: CDR1 SGHVT, CDR2 SQSDAQ. TCRdb ran MiXCR on the reads and lists one entry per CDR3 protein. The sample lists some 480,000 distinct CDR3 sequences, 33% occurring once. General study results and limits: The response measured ex vivo was dominated by TCR beta clonotypes (HLA-C-restricted and CMV-specific). People with CMV and the relevant HLA were identified by cumulative public TCR beta family frequency.

The specimen was cultured PBMCs, collected from culture after CMV antigen stimulation. This chain connects TRBV7-4 to TRBJ2-5; possible D gene TRBD1, 6 bases. The TCR originated in a human donor in good health (CMV status not recorded). Some clones in this sample may be carry-over from other donors' samples. DNA of the CDR3: TGTGCCAGCAGCTTAGCGAAAGGGGGAGAGACCCAGTACTTC. Residues: CASSLAKGGETQYF.